Presented here are 7 T cell receptor beta chains from one specimen sequenced in a study of T cell repertoires in cytomegalovirus infection. TCRdb redid the calling of the reads with MiXCR, one entry per CDR3 protein. This repertoire shows some 940,000 distinct CDR3 sequences, roughly 30% found once; its top ten account for 11% to 15%. Their specific antigens are unknown. The material was cultured CD8+ T cells from PBMCs, obtained from culture after CMV antigen stimulation. Receptor source: a human donor in good health (CMV status not recorded). Some clones in this sample may be carry-over from other donors' samples.

This clonotype was picked up many times. The rearrangement joins TRBV7-9 to TRBJ1-2; perhaps TRBD1 as D (5 bases). V gave up 6 bases and J gave up 12 bases, with 29 bases separating them. Looked up from germline, CDR1 is SEHNR and CDR2 is FQNEAQ (reference sequence). This CDR3 region has 16 residues. The CDR3 reads CASRTRDGLGTDGDTF. The CDR3 DNA reads TGTGCCAGCAGAACGAGGGACGGACTGGGGACCGATGGGGACACCTTC. Using reference TRBV7-9 and TRBJ1-2 for the parts outside the CDR3, the full variable domain is DTGVSQNPRHKITKRGQNVTFRCDPISEHNRLYWYRQTLGQGPEFLTYFQNEAQLEKSRLLSDRFSAERPKGSFSTLEIQRTEQGDSAMYLCASRTRDGLGTDGDTFGSGTRLTVV.

This clonotype has just a few counts. The rearrangement uses TRBV7-6 and TRBJ1-2; D not certain. This CDR3 has 14 amino acids. V gave up 1 base and J gave up 1 base, with 7 bases separating them. Germline assignment: CDR1 SGHVS and CDR2 FNYEAQ. The CDR3 loop is CASSLDPGNYGYTF. CDR3 in DNA: TGTGCCAGCAGCTTAGATCCGGGTAACTATGGCTACACCTTC.

This clonotype was counted at least ten times. The J gene is TRBJ1-1, the V gene TRBV7-2; D gene unclear. The ends were cut back, 3 bases at V and 1 base at J, with 9 bases in the middle. CDR1 is SGHTA, CDR2 FQGNSA, per germline. The CDR3 is 14 residues long. CDR3 residues: CASSFVVANTEAFF. CDR3 DNA: TGTGCCAGCAGCTTTGTAGTCGCGAACACTGAAGCTTTCTTT.

V gene TRBV7-6 combines with J gene TRBJ2-1, with D maybe TRBD2 (7 bases). The germline gives CDR1 SGHVS, CDR2 FNYEAQ. The V end lost 4 bases, the J end lost 8 bases, and 21 bases lay between the germline ends. CDR3 length: 16 residues. CDR3 protein: CASSSLARGGWDEQFF. The CDR3 DNA reads as TGTGCCAGCAGCTCACTAGCAAGGGGGGGTTGGGATGAGCAGTTCTTC.

The chain links TRBV6-2 or TRBV6-3 to TRBJ2-7, with D possibly called TRBD1 or TRBD2 (5 bases each). V lost 2 bases to trimming and J lost 4 bases, with 12 bases between them. Germline CDR1 and CDR2: MNHEY and SVGEGT. CDR3 length: 14 residues. The CDR3 loop is CASSYGRDGYEQYF. Here the CDR3 DNA reads TGTGCCAGCAGTTACGGCAGGGACGGTTACGAGCAGTACTTC.

The chain is built from TRBV27 and TRBJ2-3, with TRBD2 matching 11 bases. The germline V gene encodes CDR1 MNHEY and CDR2 SMNVEV (reference sequence). The CDR3 extends over 15 amino acids. Germline trimming cut 4 bases from V and 6 bases from J; bases unmatched to any gene: 6. In DNA, the CDR3 is TGTGCCAGCAGTTCGACTAGCGGGGTGGTGGATACGCAGTATTTT. It translates to CASSSTSGVVDTQYF.

V usage is TRBV27 and J usage is TRBJ2-1, with D perhaps TRBD2 (6 bases). CDR1 is MNHEY, CDR2 SMNVEV, per germline (reference sequence). Between the trimmed V and J ends, which lost 3 bases and 12 bases, there was a span of 18 bases. This CDR3 contains 14 residues. The CDR3 DNA follows: TGTGCCAGCAGTTTCGGGATAGCGGAGGGTGGGCAGTTCTTC. Translating gives CASSFGIAEGGQFF.